The clone carrying this TCR beta chain was recorded many times. Its cognate antigen is unknown. Per germline, CDR1 GTSNPN and CDR2 SVGIG (reference sequence). V lost 4 bases to trimming and J lost 0 bases, with 15 bases between them. The CDR3 is 15 amino acids. These data are taken from a study of T cells in Graves' hyperthyroidism and ophthalmopathy. Notes on the study in general: Ophthalmopathy was separated from stable hyperthyroidism by a 13 V-J model.

Reasons for excluding patients were uncontrolled infection, other autoimmune disease, pregnancy or lactation. Based on clinical symptoms, serum thyroxine and TRAb, thyroid ultrasound and orbital computed tomography, diagnoses were reached. PBMCs were collected from an approximately 9.3 ml volume of fresh peripheral blood. Using RNA transcripts as the source, TCR beta CDR3 regions were amplified. Carried out on the TCR CDR3, a first-round RT-PCR used the HTBI primer set. MiXCR, applied by TCRdb to the multiplex PCR reads, yields one record per CDR3 protein. This table has about 180,000 distinct CDR3 sequences, about 9.4% appearing once.

Source material: blood. The receptor was derived from a woman younger than 30 with Graves' hyperthyroidism that later progressed to Graves' ophthalmopathy. The rearrangement joins TRBV30 to TRBJ1-1; perhaps TRBD1 as D (5 bases). The CDR3 DNA reads TGTGCCTGGACGTTGGCGGGACGGCTGAACACTGAAGCTTTCTTT. It translates to CAWTLAGRLNTEAFF.